This paragraph reports one TCR beta chain. Its antigen remains unidentified. These data are taken from a study of T-cell memory formation after mild COVID-19. Study outcomes and limitations: Clones that contracted clustered mainly in CM and EM if CD4+ and in EMRA if CD8+. Memory cells collected pre-infection included some clones that later responded, suggesting cross-reactive memory joined. Nothing confirmed that second-wave clones peaking on day 37 were specific for SARS-CoV-2.

Germline CDR1 DFQATT, CDR2 SNEGSKA (reference sequence). V lost 7 bases to trimming and J lost 8 bases, with 18 bases between them. This CDR3 comprises 13 residues. In TCRdb, the 5' RACE reads were re-called with MiXCR into one record per CDR3 protein. The sample holds 300,000 to 400,000 distinct CDR3 sequences; more than 15% are singletons and the top ten take more than 20%. V gene TRBV20-1 combines with J gene TRBJ2-1, with D perhaps TRBD2 (6 bases). Sequenced input: PBMCs or a T cell subset sorted from them (not recorded which). This TCR derives from a man between 18 and 29 years old who had mild COVID-19 (a few samples of this study predate the infection). Cell type and time point are not known. CDR3 in DNA: TGCAGTGTTACACCCTCCGCGGGATATGAGCAGTTCTTC. This gives the protein CSVTPSAGYEQFF.